The 21 T cell receptor beta chains below come from one sample, sequenced in a study of blood T cells in healthy people across ages. A sample-barcoded 5' primer and a J-beta primer mix were used in a second PCR of roughly 6 to 11 cycles. TCRdb analysed the 5' RACE reads with MiXCR anew, one entry per CDR3 protein. The table shows about 1.7 million distinct CDR3 sequences, with under 30% occurring only once. The sample comprised blood. All receptors derive from a woman aged 30 to 39 in good health.

This clonotype was detected many times. V gene TRBV25-1 combines with J gene TRBJ1-1; D unclear. Germline V gene sequence: CDR1 MGHDK, CDR2 SYGVNS. The CDR3 length is 13 residues. V gave up 7 bases and J gave up 7 bases, with 16 bases separating them. In DNA form, the CDR3 reads TGTGCCAGCATGGTGGGGTTTCCCCTTGAAGCTTTCTTT. It encodes CASMVGFPLEAFF.

There are many counts of this clonotype. The chain carries TRBV20-1 and TRBJ2-7; no clear D gene. Per the germline V gene, CDR1 is DFQATT and CDR2 is SNEGSKA (reference sequence). The CDR3 contains 14 residues. The V and J ends lost 1 base and 6 bases respectively, with 16 bases between them. CDR3 in amino acids: CSARVPGRVGEQYF. CDR3 nucleotide sequence: TGCAGTGCTAGAGTTCCAGGACGCGTCGGCGAGCAGTACTTC.

With respect to this clonotype: A junction boundary mismatches the germline segment, possibly from a read error. The genes are TRBV12-3 or TRBV12-4 and TRBJ2-2, with a weak D call TRBD2 (6 bases). The CDR3 sequence is 14 residues long. In DNA, the CDR3 is TGTGTCAGCACCATGGGGGGATTCACCGGGGAGCTGTTTTTT. Amino acids: CVSTMGGFTGELFF.

For this clonotype: At one end the junction does not follow the germline gene, possibly because of a read error. This rearrangement joins TRBV7-9 to TRBJ2-1; 10 positions match TRBD2. Germline V lookup: CDR1 SEHNR, CDR2 FQNEAQ (reference sequence). This CDR3 is built from 17 residues. CDR3 amino acids: CVSSSPRGLATKNEQFF. CDR3 nucleotide sequence: TGTGTCAGCAGCTCGCCACGGGGACTAGCGACGAAAAATGAGCAATTCTTC. Complete variable domain (other parts from reference TRBV7-9 and TRBJ2-1): DTGVSQNPRHKITKRGQNVTFRCDPISEHNRLYWYRQTLGQGPEFLTYFQNEAQLEKSRLLSDRFSAERPKGSFSTLEIQRTEQGDSAMYLCVSSSPRGLATKNEQFFGPGTRLTVL.

This clonotype was counted only a few times. This chain uses TRBV4-3 with TRBJ2-5; D is perhaps TRBD1 or TRBD2 (5 bases each). The CDR3 runs to 14 residues. Deletions cut 2 bases from V and 4 bases from J, with 11 bases between. CDR1 is LGHNA, CDR2 YSLEER, per germline. In DNA form, the CDR3 reads TGCGCCAGCAGCCAATGGGGGTCGGCAGAGACCCAGTACTTC. The encoded protein is CASSQWGSAETQYF.

V usage is TRBV6-2 or TRBV6-3 and J usage is TRBJ2-1; the match to TRBD2 covers 14 bases. The V gene's germline CDR1 is MNHEY and CDR2 SVGEGT. The CDR3 contains 17 residues. Trimming cost V 6 bases and J 4 bases; bases outside gene matches: 8. CDR3 DNA sequence: TGTGCCAGCAGCCCCGGGACTAGCGGGAGTTGGTACAATGAGCAGTTCTTC. This translates into CASSPGTSGSWYNEQFF.

With respect to this clonotype: A read error may explain this, as a much larger clone is one base away. This chain uses TRBV5-1 with TRBJ2-7, with 8 bases that match TRBD2. The V gene's germline CDR1 is SGHRS and CDR2 YFSETQ. The CDR3 is 13 residues long. The V segment lost 5 bases and the J segment 3 bases; nucleotides outside the gene matches: 4. The CDR3 nucleotides read TGCGCCAGCAGGAATAGCGGGAACTACGAGCAGTACTTC. This translates into CASRNSGNYEQYF.

The chain couples TRBV6-1 to TRBJ1-1, with no clear D. The germline V gene encodes CDR1 MNHNS and CDR2 SASEGT. V was pared by 2 bases and J by 1 base, with 8 bases between. The CDR3 has 14 residues. The CDR3 nucleotides are TGTGCCAGCAGTGAAAGAGGTTGGAACACTGAAGCTTTCTTT. Its translation is CASSERGWNTEAFF.

V usage is TRBV7-9 and J usage is TRBJ2-1; a possible D gene is TRBD1 (6 bases). CDR1 and CDR2 from the germline V gene are SEHNR and FQNEAQ (reference sequence). The CDR3 has 17 amino acids. V was trimmed by 1 base and J by 4 bases, leaving 17 bases between them. CDR3 amino acids: CASSLVTSGTKYNEQFF. CDR3 DNA: TGTGCCAGCAGCTTAGTTACTAGTGGGACAAAGTACAATGAGCAGTTCTTC.

This clonotype showed up just a few times. The V gene is TRBV7-2, the J gene TRBJ2-1; 11 bases map to TRBD2. Germline CDR1 is SGHTA and CDR2 is FQGNSA. After removal of 3 bases from V and 7 bases from J, the junction contained 8 bases not matched to a gene. This CDR3 has 16 residues. CDR3 in amino acids: CASSLDSGRARNEQFF. The CDR3 region has the DNA TGTGCCAGCAGCTTGGATAGCGGGAGGGCCCGAAATGAGCAGTTCTTC.

The chain carries TRBV5-1 and TRBJ1-2; possibly TRBD1 for D (5 bases). The CDR3 spans 17 residues. Germline V gives CDR1 SGHRS, CDR2 YFSETQ. V was pared by 1 base and J by 2 bases, with 18 bases between. The DNA for the CDR3 is TGCGCCAGCAGCTTGTGGGGCCTGGATACCCAAAACTATGGCTACACCTTC. This codes for CASSLWGLDTQNYGYTF.

For the CDR3, the DNA is TGTGCCACCAGTGATCCAGGAGGTCCCCAGTACTTC. It translates to CATSDPGGPQYF. This chain links TRBV24-1 with TRBJ2-5; D might be TRBD2 (5 bases). The CDR3 extends over 12 amino acids. Germline CDR1 and CDR2: KGHDR and SFDVKD. The ends were cut back, 3 bases at V and 9 bases at J, with 10 bases in the middle.

This clonotype turned up a few times. This sequence joins TRBV4-3 and TRBJ2-1; the D gene is possibly TRBD2 (5 bases). The V gene lost 0 bases and the J gene lost 7 bases, with 13 bases spanning the gap. From germline, CDR1 is LGHNA and CDR2 YSLEER. The CDR3 spans 15 residues. In DNA, the CDR3 is TGCGCCAGCAGCCAAGATTTGGGGTCGGGGAATGAGCAGTTCTTC. Protein sequence: CASSQDLGSGNEQFF.

V usage is TRBV21-1 and J usage is TRBJ2-1; the D call in the table, TRBD2, was not verified against the DNA. TRBV21-1 is a known pseudogene. The CDR3 is 17 residues long. CDR3 sequence (DNA): TGTGCCAGCAGCCTGGGGAGGGGACTAGCGGAAAAGGGTGGGCAGTTCTTC. The encoded protein is CASSLGRGLAEKGGQFF.

In this sample, this clonotype turned up many times. The V call is TRBV20-1, the J call TRBJ2-7, with 7 bases fitting TRBD2. CDR1 and CDR2 (germline): DFQATT, SNEGSKA (reference sequence). V gave up 6 bases and J gave up 0 bases; unmatched junction bases: 5. The CDR3 spans 13 residues. The CDR3 DNA reads TGCAGTGCCTTCGGGGGGAGCTCCTACGAGCAGTACTTC. Protein product: CSAFGGSSYEQYF.

The J gene is TRBJ1-2, the V gene TRBV2; TRBD1 agrees at 7 bases. With 3 bases clipped from V and 6 bases from J, the junction kept 1 base outside the gene matches. This CDR3 has 12 amino acids. Germline-derived CDR1 and CDR2 are SNHLY and FYNNEI. CDR3 nucleotides: TGTGCCAGCAGTGACACAGGGGATGGCTACACCTTC. The encoded protein is CASSDTGDGYTF.

This clonotype was recorded a few times. CDR3 residues: CASSQYQANTEAFF. Here the CDR3 DNA reads TGTGCCAGCAGTCAGTATCAGGCGAACACTGAAGCTTTCTTT. V usage is TRBV7-9 and J usage is TRBJ1-1, with D unresolved. The CDR3 runs to 14 residues. The germline V gene encodes CDR1 SEHNR and CDR2 FQNEAQ (reference sequence). Trimming removed 6 bases at V and 1 base at J, with 12 bases between.

This clonotype was seen many times. This rearrangement joins TRBV12-3 or TRBV12-4 to TRBJ1-2; D not certain. Trimming took 5 bases from V and 4 from J, leaving 11 bases between them. The CDR3 totals 13 residues. The DNA for the CDR3 is TGTGCCAGCAGTCTCTTCGGTGGCTATGGCTACACCTTC. Residues: CASSLFGGYGYTF.

The chain uses TRBV3-1 and TRBJ1-5; D unclear. Germline V lookup: CDR1 LGHDT, CDR2 YNNKEL (reference sequence). Deletions cut 3 bases from V and 3 bases from J, with 9 bases between. The CDR3 loop spans 14 amino acids. CDR3 sequence reads: CASSQAVLNQPQHF. In nucleotides, the CDR3 is TGTGCCAGCAGCCAGGCCGTCCTCAATCAGCCCCAGCATTTT.

The V gene is TRBV20-1, the J gene TRBJ2-6; 10 bases line up with TRBD1. The germline V gene encodes CDR1 DFQATT and CDR2 SNEGSKA (reference sequence). This CDR3 region has 16 residues. J lost 8 bases, V lost 7 bases, and 14 bases had no gene match. The CDR3 nucleotides read TGCAGTGTTACCCCCGACGGACAGGGGGTCTCCAACGTCCTGACTTTC. Protein sequence: CSVTPDGQGVSNVLTF.

This clonotype was recorded a few times. Sequence at one end of the junction differs from germline and may be a read error. The chain carries TRBV7-9 and TRBJ2-4; the match to TRBD2 covers 11 bases. This CDR3 comprises 16 residues. Per germline, CDR1 SEHNR and CDR2 FQNEAQ (reference sequence). CDR3 bases: TGTGCCAGCAGCCTAGCGGGAGGAGGTACCAAAAACATTCAGTACTTC. This translates into CASSLAGGGTKNIQYF. Together with reference TRBV7-9 and TRBJ2-4, the CDR3 gives the full variable domain: DTGVSQNPRHKITKRGQNVTFRCDPISEHNRLYWYRQTLGQGPEFLTYFQNEAQLEKSRLLSDRFSAERPKGSFSTLEIQRTEQGDSAMYLCASSLAGGGTKNIQYFGAGTRLSVL.